Below are 10 T cell receptor beta chains sequenced from a single sample in a study of T cell responses to AZD1222 COVID-19 vaccine. Sequencing used immunoSEQ multiplex PCR; TCRdb keeps in-frame clones, though not all of them. The sample contains 120,000 to 150,000 clones, approximately 89% of which appear only once. The sample here was peripheral blood, taken on day 0 of AZD1222 vaccination. These receptors all come from an adult in good health.

The chain recombines TRBV6-5 with TRBJ2-1; TRBD2 might be the D (7 bases). The germline V gene encodes CDR1 MNHEY and CDR2 SVGAGI. The CDR3 spans 14 residues. V was clipped by 6 bases and J by 7 bases, with 16 bases between them. Here the CDR3 DNA reads TGTGCCAGCAGGCGAGGACTAGGGGGGAATGAGCAGTTCTTC. Its protein is CASRRGLGGNEQFF.

The V call is TRBV6-4, the J call TRBJ1-5, with 11 bases lining up with TRBD1. Trimming removed 3 bases from V and 6 bases from J; junction bases left unmatched: 7. CDR1 is MRHNA, CDR2 SNTAGT, per germline. This CDR3 spans 16 amino acids. CDR3 DNA sequence: TGTGCCAGCAGTGAGTGGGACAGGGGGTCAAGTCAGCCCCAGCATTTT. This translates into CASSEWDRGSSQPQHF.

This rearrangement joins TRBV6-5 to TRBJ1-6, with 8 bases matching TRBD1. Germline CDR1 is MNHEY and CDR2 is SVGAGI. The CDR3 is 16 residues long. V gave up 0 bases and J gave up 6 bases; unmatched junction bases: 4. Here the CDR3 reads CASSYSRTGSNSPLHF. The CDR3 coding sequence is TGTGCCAGCAGTTACTCCCGGACAGGGAGTAATTCACCCCTCCACTTT.

The gene calls are TRBV5-6 and TRBJ1-5; a weak D match, TRBD1 (5 bases). Germline loops: CDR1 SGHDT, CDR2 YYEEEE. The CDR3 is 17 amino acids. V was clipped by 0 bases and J by 4 bases, with 17 bases between them. This CDR3 is CASSLGRAGSLNQPQHF. CDR3 nucleotides: TGTGCCAGCAGCTTGGGGAGGGCAGGGAGTCTTAATCAGCCCCAGCATTTT.

This clone was counted a single time. The chain links TRBV3-1 (or the pseudogene TRBV3-2) to TRBJ1-3; D unresolved. With 0 bases removed from V and 10 bases from J, the gap between germline ends came to 19 bases. This CDR3 contains 16 residues. Per the germline V gene, CDR1 is LGHDT and CDR2 is YNNKEL (reference sequence). The CDR3 reads CASSQDLWEGRETIYF. DNA of the CDR3: TGTGCCAGCAGCCAAGATCTATGGGAGGGAAGGGAAACCATATATTTT.

The chain joins TRBV5-1 to TRBJ1-1; D possibly corresponds to TRBD1 (5 bases). The CDR3 covers 11 residues. The V end was cut by 7 bases, the J end by 5 bases, with 9 bases between. Per germline, CDR1 SGHRS and CDR2 YFSETQ. Here the CDR3 reads CASGGGTEAFF. Here the CDR3 DNA reads TGCGCCAGCGGTGGGGGAACTGAAGCTTTCTTT.

The chain links TRBV13 to TRBJ1-1; TRBD1 might be the D (6 bases). Deletions cut 5 bases from V and 1 base from J, with 20 bases between. Per the germline V gene, CDR1 is PRHDT and CDR2 is FYEKMQ (reference sequence). This CDR3 is built from 17 residues. This CDR3 is CASSHSDRSIGNTEAFF. CDR3 sequence (DNA): TGTGCCAGCAGCCATTCGGACAGATCCATAGGGAACACTGAAGCTTTCTTT.

The rearrangement joins TRBV10-3 to TRBJ2-7, with D possibly matching TRBD1 (6 bases). CDR1 is ENHRY and CDR2 is SYGVKD in the germline V gene. The CDR3 loop spans 14 amino acids. Trimming stripped 10 bases from V and 6 bases from J, with 22 bases between. CDR3 in DNA: TGTGCCACCAAAAGGGGGACCCTGGACGGCGAGCAGTACTTC. This gives the protein CATKRGTLDGEQYF.

The chain recombines TRBV5-5 with TRBJ1-5; D unclear. The germline CDR1 and CDR2 sequences are SGHKS and YYEKEE (reference sequence). Trimming removed 2 bases from V and 5 bases from J, with 5 bases in between. CDR3 length equals 12 residues. The CDR3 sequence is CASSLFDQPQHF. CDR3 nucleotide sequence: TGTGCCAGCAGCTTATTCGATCAGCCCCAGCATTTT.

The CDR3 protein is CASSEGTGYTEAFF. CDR3 DNA: TGTGCCAGCAGTGAAGGGACAGGATACACTGAAGCTTTCTTT. This chain uses TRBV2 with TRBJ1-1; 7 nucleotides align to TRBD1. Losses at the gene ends were 1 base for V and 3 bases for J; bases not matched to a gene: 2. CDR1 and CDR2 (germline): SNHLY, FYNNEI. CDR3 length: 14 residues. The entire variable domain, with the rest obtained from reference TRBV2 and TRBJ1-1, is as follows: EPEVTQTPSHQVTQMGQEVILRCVPISNHLYFYWYRQILGQKVEFLVSFYNNEISEKSEIFDDQFSVERPDGSNFTLKIRSTKLEDSAMYFCASSEGTGYTEAFFGQGTRLTVV.